This T cell receptor (beta chain) was captured in a study of cytomegalovirus exposure and HLA in healthy donors. CDR1 and CDR2 from the germline V gene are MNHEY and SMNVEV (reference sequence). V was clipped by 6 bases and J by 4 bases; unmatched bases: 10. The CDR3 covers 16 residues. This clone has a handful of counts. A multiplex PCR was run with 60 Vbeta primers and 13 Jbeta primers. Sequencing was performed with immunoSEQ multiplex PCR; in TCRdb, only in-frame clones are kept and a portion is missing. This table has 95,000 to 120,000 clones, under 80% appearing once. The chain uses TRBV27 and TRBJ2-1; 9 positions match TRBD2. This sequence originates from a woman between 40 and 55 years old in good health and CMV-seropositive. The sequenced sample consisted of PBMCs. The DNA of the CDR3 is TGTGCCAGCAGCTCCTCCGGGACTAGCAGGTACAATGAGCAGTTCTTC. Its translation: CASSSSGTSRYNEQFF.